This TCR beta chain comes out of a study of blood T cell repertoires in COVID-19 (dated by TCRdb to about 2020). Turning to the overall study: Samples from collaborators originated in the United States, Italy and Spain and spanned both the acute and convalescent phases of COVID-19. The samples were drawn from the first 160 participants of the ongoing ImmuneRACE study and from 950 to 1,500 subjects provided by 6 global collaborators. A freely available public database, intended as a resource for researchers studying the immune response to SARS-CoV-2, is where the repertoires were released. A de-identified subject ID, COVID-19 status, age in years and sex were almost always included in the sample metadata. HLA class I and class II types, where available, came from metadata supplied by the sample provider rather than from assay-based typing. Subjects who had been exposed to COVID-19, were actively infected with it, or had recovered from it provided the deeply sampled blood TCRbeta repertoires that made up the dataset. The prospective study material was composed of cDNA or gDNA derived from T cells, B-cell-depleted T cells, or PBMCs.

Findings and caveats that apply to the study as a whole: Clinical and demographic metadata were provided uncurated, with the amount varying by source and participant.

TCRbeta CDR3 regions were amplified from genomic DNA using the immunoSEQ Assay, a bias-controlled multiplex PCR. On the authors' methods: The number of nucleated cells in each sample was estimated from the amplification of reference gene primers within the assay. Sequence reads were collapsed and filtered to measure the absolute abundance of every unique TCRbeta CDR3 rearrangement. Productive Simpson clonality was computed per sample as the square root of Simpson's diversity index over productive rearrangements. This is the immuneACCESS table as TCRdb keeps it, with only in-frame sequences that have V and J called. A part of the clones is gone; compared with another copy, unresolved V genes explain less than half, and the rest is unexplained. V, J and clone size derive from that table, while D and trimming were established from the DNA sequence. The sample yields fewer than 350,000 clones; 85% to 90% were counted once. The ten largest clones add up to over 9.5% of the sample.

Regarding this clone: The antigen it recognizes is unknown. There are no base qualities to consult, and no much larger clone falls within one base.

One collaborating source in Seattle enrolled patients while the patients were actively infected and followed the patients over time throughout the course of disease. The collaborating institutions used their own protocols to collect whole blood in K2EDTA tubes. For TCRbeta analysis, collaborators shipped samples in one of three forms: frozen whole blood, isolated PBMCs, or DNA extracted from either of those sample types. The CDR3 spans 12 residues, from the cysteine through the phenylalanine. Just CDR3 DNA is preserved here, 36 bases in frame from base 1. The germline V gene (reference sequence) gives CDR1 as SEHNR and CDR2 as FQNEAQ. V was cut back by 5 bases and J by 11 bases, leaving a gap of 15 bases between them.

The rearrangement joined TRBV7-9 to TRBJ1-2; the D gene remains uncertain. This TCR came from a woman aged 30 to 39 with COVID-19, enrolled during active disease. Source material: peripheral blood. The CDR3 region reads CASSERYLKYTF. In nucleotide form, the sequence is TGTGCCAGCAGCGAACGGTATCTCAAGTACACCTTC.